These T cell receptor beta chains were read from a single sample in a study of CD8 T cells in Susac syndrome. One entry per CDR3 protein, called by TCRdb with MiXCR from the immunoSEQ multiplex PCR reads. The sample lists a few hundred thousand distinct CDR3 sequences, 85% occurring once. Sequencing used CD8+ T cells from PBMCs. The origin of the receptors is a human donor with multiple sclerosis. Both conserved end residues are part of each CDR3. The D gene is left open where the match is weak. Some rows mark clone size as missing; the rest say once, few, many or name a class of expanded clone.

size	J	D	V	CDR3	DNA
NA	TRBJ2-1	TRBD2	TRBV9	CASSGRTSGSNEQFF	TGTGCCAGCAGCGGCCGGACTAGCGGGAGCAATGAGCAGTTCTTC
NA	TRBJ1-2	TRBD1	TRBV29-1	CSVEQGGPYYGYTF	TGCAGCGTTGAGCAGGGGGGCCCCTACTATGGCTACACCTTC
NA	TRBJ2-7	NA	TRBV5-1	CASSLRISSYEQYF	TGCGCCAGCAGCTTGAGGATCAGCTCCTACGAGCAGTACTTC
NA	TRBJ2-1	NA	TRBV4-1	CASSQVGGGSSYNEQFF	TGCGCCAGCAGCCAAGTCGGTGGCGGTAGCTCCTACAATGAGCAGTTCTTC
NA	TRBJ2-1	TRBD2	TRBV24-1	CATSGPSGSFGNEQFF	TGTGCCACCAGTGGGCCTAGCGGGAGTTTCGGGAATGAGCAGTTCTTC
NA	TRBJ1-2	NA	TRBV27	CASSFSPWYGYTF	TGTGCCAGCAGTTTCTCACCGTGGTACGGCTACACCTTC
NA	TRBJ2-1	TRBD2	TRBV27	CASSSPGLVERSLPPGQFF	TGTGCCAGCAGTTCCCCGGGACTAGTCGAACGGAGCCTGCCTCCGGGGCAGTTCTTC
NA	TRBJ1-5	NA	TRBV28	CASSQHGDSNQPQHF	TGTGCCAGCAGCCAGCACGGGGACAGCAATCAGCCCCAGCATTTT
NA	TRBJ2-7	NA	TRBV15	CATSRDLFGEQYF	TGTGCCACCAGCAGAGATCTCTTCGGCGAGCAGTACTTC
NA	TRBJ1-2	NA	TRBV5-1	CASSNWPHGSYGYTF	TGCGCCAGCTCAAACTGGCCCCATGGCAGCTATGGCTACACCTTC
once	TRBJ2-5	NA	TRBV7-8	CASSLAWGIQETQYF	TGTGCCAGCAGCTTAGCATGGGGGATCCAAGAGACCCAGTACTTC
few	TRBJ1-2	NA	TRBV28	CASSLRGHNGGYTF	TGTGCCAGCAGTCTAAGGGGACATAATGGTGGCTACACCTTC
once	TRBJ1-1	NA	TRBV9	CASSVGTGGEAFF	TGTGCCAGCAGCGTAGGTACGGGGGGTGAAGCTTTCTTT
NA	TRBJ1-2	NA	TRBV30	CAWGRWGGEGYTF	TGTGCCTGGGGACGTTGGGGGGGAGAAGGCTACACCTTC
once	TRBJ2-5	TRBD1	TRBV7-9	CASSRTGGRETQYF	TGTGCCAGCAGCCGGACAGGGGGCCGGGAGACCCAGTACTTC
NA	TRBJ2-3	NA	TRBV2	CASSDGADSTDTQYF	TGTGCCAGCAGTGATGGGGCCGACAGCACAGATACGCAGTATTTT
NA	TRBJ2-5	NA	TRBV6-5	CASSYEGYQETQYF	TGTGCCAGCAGTTACGAGGGGTACCAAGAGACCCAGTACTTC
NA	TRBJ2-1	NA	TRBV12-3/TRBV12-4	CASSSPGTLGNEQFF	TGTGCCAGCAGTTCACCCGGGACCCTGGGAAATGAGCAGTTCTTC
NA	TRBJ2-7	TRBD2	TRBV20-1	CSASPSGSPYEQYF	TGCAGTGCTAGCCCTAGCGGGAGTCCCTACGAGCAGTACTTC
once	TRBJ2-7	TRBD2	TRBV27	CASSRGASGIEQYF	TGTGCCAGCAGTCGGGGAGCTAGCGGGATCGAGCAGTACTTC
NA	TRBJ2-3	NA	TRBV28	CASSVGRTTDTQYF	TGTGCCAGCAGTGTGGGACGCACCACAGATACGCAGTATTTT
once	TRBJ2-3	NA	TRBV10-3	CAISESGGSTDTQYF	TGTGCCATCAGTGAGTCTGGCGGGAGCACAGATACGCAGTATTTT
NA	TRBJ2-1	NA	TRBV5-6	CASSSSSGYYNEQFF	TGTGCCAGCAGCTCATCGTCAGGATACTACAATGAGCAGTTCTTC
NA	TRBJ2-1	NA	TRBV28	CASSLFPTVYNEQFF	TGTGCCAGCAGTTTATTTCCCACAGTCTACAATGAGCAGTTCTTC
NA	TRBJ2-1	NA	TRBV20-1	CSARIFGGNEQFF	TGCAGTGCTAGAATTTTTGGGGGGAATGAGCAGTTCTTC
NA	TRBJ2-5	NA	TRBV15	CATSPRGKIRVDQETQYF	TGTGCCACCTCCCCGCGAGGGAAAATTAGGGTTGACCAAGAGACCCAGTACTTC
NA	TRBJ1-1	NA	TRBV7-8	CASSPGIRGTEAFF	TGTGCCAGCAGCCCAGGGATTAGGGGCACTGAAGCTTTCTTT
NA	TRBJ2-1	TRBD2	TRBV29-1	CSGGREGAYNEQFF	TGCAGCGGCGGAAGGGAGGGAGCCTACAATGAGCAGTTCTTC
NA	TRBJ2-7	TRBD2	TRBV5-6	CASSAYLAESSYEQYF	TGTGCCAGCAGCGCCTATCTAGCGGAGAGCTCCTACGAGCAGTACTTC
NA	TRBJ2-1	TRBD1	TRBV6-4	CASSAFQAGGFYNEQFF	TGTGCCAGCAGTGCGTTTCAGGCAGGGGGTTTCTACAATGAGCAGTTCTTC
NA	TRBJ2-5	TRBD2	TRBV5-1	CASSFGRGRKTQYF	TGCGCCAGCAGCTTTGGGAGGGGACGAAAGACCCAGTACTTC
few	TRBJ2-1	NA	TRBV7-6	CASRHSSVHEQFF	TGTGCCAGCAGACACAGTAGTGTGCATGAGCAGTTCTTC